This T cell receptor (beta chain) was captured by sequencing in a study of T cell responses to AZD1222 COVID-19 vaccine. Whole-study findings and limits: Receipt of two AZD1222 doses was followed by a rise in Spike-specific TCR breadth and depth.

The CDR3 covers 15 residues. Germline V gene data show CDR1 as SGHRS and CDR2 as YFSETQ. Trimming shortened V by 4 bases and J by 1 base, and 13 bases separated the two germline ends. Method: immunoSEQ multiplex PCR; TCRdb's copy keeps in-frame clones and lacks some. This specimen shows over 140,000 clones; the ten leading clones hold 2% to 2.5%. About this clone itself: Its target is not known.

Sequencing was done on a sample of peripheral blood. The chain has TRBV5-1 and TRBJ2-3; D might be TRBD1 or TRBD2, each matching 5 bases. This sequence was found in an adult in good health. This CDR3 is CASSRGDVGTDTQYF. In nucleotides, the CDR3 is TGCGCCAGCAGCAGGGGAGACGTTGGCACAGATACGCAGTATTTT.